Listed below are T cell receptor beta chains from one sample, sequenced in a study of vaccination effects on CD4 cells after COVID-19. No cognate antigen is known for these TCRs. The protocol was immunoSEQ multiplex PCR, while the TCRdb copy is restricted to in-frame clones and leaves out a portion. The sample consists of about 38,000 clones, 82% of them appearing once. This specimen was CD4+ T cells from PBMCs cultured without peptide, taken before COVID-19 vaccination. Receptors were obtained from a human donor who received a COVID-19 vaccine. Both conserved end residues are part of each CDR3. The size entry is marked missing in some rows and otherwise reads once, few, many or a size class.

clone_size v_call cdr3_aa
NA TRBV6-5 CASSYLPGERGYTF
few TRBV19 CASSFLGPRLAEAFF
NA TRBV12-3/TRBV12-4 CASRLLSGGGLFF
NA TRBV19 CASTTSGGNTGELFF
NA TRBV7-9 CASSPPLGADTQYF
NA TRBV4-1 CASSQEGQRGQETQYF
once TRBV6-1 CASSEAGQAYNEQFF
once TRBV7-3 CASSHGTDTQYF
NA TRBV28 CASSSGPWGYGYTF
few TRBV19 CASSSGGGETQYF
NA TRBV28 CASSITFQPQHF
NA TRBV6-6 CASRNRGPQETQYF
NA TRBV24-1 CATSDSRGSGNTIYF
NA TRBV6-5 CASSPGTNEKLFF
NA TRBV7-7 CASSPANTGELFF
NA TRBV7-2 CASSLGLGQGNEQFF
few TRBV9 CASSVHKESGYTF
NA TRBV7-3 CASSLIRGGQETQYF
NA TRBV4-2 CASSQGAGGAEETQYF
once TRBV5-6 CASSGLGSGGGEQFF
NA TRBV4-1 CASSRRVGVNTQYF
NA TRBV15 CATSTSGNTIYF
NA TRBV19 CATWTGTSSGNTIYF
NA TRBV5-6 CASSLGGFGANVLTF
once TRBV3-1/TRBV3-2 CASSQSGGDYNEQFF
NA TRBV24-1 CATADGRGADTQYF
NA TRBV30 CAWSAPLAGYGTEAFF
NA TRBV14 CASSQVGRYYGYTF
NA TRBV7-9 CASSLAGLTNYGYTF
NA TRBV25-1 CASSAVTGRDTGELFF
NA TRBV10-3 CATGSSGETQYF
NA TRBV6-2/TRBV6-3 CASSYSNRAQYF
few TRBV5-5 CASSFVSPGSPLHF
few TRBV7-8 CASSLDRGDIQYF
NA TRBV5-1 CASSLAPGLVSYNEQFF
NA TRBV3-1/TRBV3-2 CASSQEGAGGYYEQFF
NA TRBV3-1/TRBV3-2 CASSQSDKNTEAFF
NA TRBV3-1/TRBV3-2 CASSSGTSRWSPLHF
NA TRBV6-4 CASSEGREEGYTF
NA TRBV9 CASSVSDYQPQHF
NA TRBV18 CASSDKITSGYTGELFF
NA TRBV24-1 CATSPPDRDKECNQPQHF
NA TRBV27 CARFFAGVAKNIQYF
NA TRBV28 CASSLAGWRGATEAFF
once TRBV7-2 CASSLTSGAPETQYF
NA TRBV28 CASSAPGPLASGNTIYF
few TRBV5-1 CASSPRAVNTEAFF
NA TRBV19 CASSIVGTAPHPGYTF
NA TRBV3-1/TRBV3-2 CASSQDPVLDYNEQFF
NA TRBV5-1 CASSLALRDTQYF
few TRBV28 CASSLQGGQPQHF
NA TRBV7-2 CASSFDGSYGYTF
NA TRBV5-1 CASSLAALGNTGELFF
NA TRBV2 CASSELVQPHYGYTF
few TRBV21-1 CAVHEPGYSNQPQHF
NA TRBV4-1 CASSQAGDGTEAFF
NA TRBV6-5 CASTQRGDGYTF
NA TRBV5-1 CASSEDLGGTDTQYF
few TRBV6-1 CASSDPGSSYNSPLHF
few TRBV27 CASSLSMGQRVTPWANVLTF